The 27 T cell receptor beta chains reported below all come from one sample, sequenced in a study of blood T cell repertoires in COVID-19. TCRdb keeps only in-frame clones here, not all; method: immunoSEQ multiplex PCR. The table includes about 140,000 clones, over 65% detected once. Sequencing was carried out using PBMCs or T cells enriched from blood (not recorded which). The receptors were sampled from a woman aged 45-60 years who had recovered from COVID-19.

The chain couples TRBV21-1 to TRBJ1-6; TRBD1 is the table's D call and was not checked against the DNA. TRBV21-1 is a recognized pseudogene. The CDR3 length is 17 residues. The CDR3 DNA is TGTGCCAGCAGCAAGAACAGGGAAGGATACATATTTTCACCCCTCCACTTT. Amino acid sequence: CASSKNREGYIFSPLHF.

The chain recombines TRBV6-5 with TRBJ1-5; tentatively, D is TRBD1 (6 bases). V shed 6 bases and J shed 6 bases, with 18 bases lying between them. Germline V gene data show CDR1 as MNHEY and CDR2 as SVGAGI. The CDR3 is made up of 15 amino acids. CDR3 loop: CASSREQGPAQPQHF. Written as DNA, the CDR3 is TGTGCCAGCAGCCGGGAACAGGGCCCCGCTCAGCCCCAGCATTTT.

The V gene is TRBV29-1, the J gene TRBJ1-4; 8 bases map to TRBD1. The CDR3 runs 14 residues. In germline, CDR1 is SQVTM, CDR2 ANQGSEA. Germline trimming cut 6 bases from V and 8 bases from J; bases unmatched to any gene: 11. The CDR3 spells CSVEDRVRGEKLFF. The CDR3 DNA reads TGCAGCGTAGAGGACAGGGTACGCGGCGAAAAACTGTTTTTT.

About this clone itself: Other nucleotide sequences in the sample specify the same CDR3. CDR3 DNA: TGCAGTGCTAGTAGACAGGGCGAGACCCAGTACTTC. It specifies CSASRQGETQYF. The rearrangement links TRBV20-1 to TRBJ2-5; 7 bases match TRBD1. J gave up 5 bases and V 3 bases, and 3 bases lay outside the gene matches. The CDR3 sequence is 12 residues long. Germline CDR1 and CDR2: DFQATT and SNEGSKA (reference sequence).

The V and J genes are TRBV6-5 and TRBJ1-2, with D perhaps TRBD1 (5 bases). The germline CDR1 and CDR2 sequences are MNHEY and SVGAGI. The CDR3 has 14 amino acids. Trimming took off 0 bases at V and 3 bases at J, with 8 bases between the two ends. For the CDR3, the DNA is TGTGCCAGCAGTTACTCGGGGCGCGACTATGGCTACACCTTC. It is translated as CASSYSGRDYGYTF.

This clone was counted between two and nine times. The J gene is TRBJ2-2, the V gene TRBV5-1; TRBD2 agrees at 7 bases. CDR3 length: 15 residues. Germline CDR1 is SGHRS and CDR2 is YFSETQ. Trimming removed 3 bases from V and 6 bases from J; junction bases left unmatched: 8. CDR3 amino acids: CASSSTSRDPGELFF. Here the CDR3 DNA reads TGCGCCAGCAGCTCGACTAGCCGGGATCCCGGGGAGCTGTTTTTT.

V usage is TRBV6-5 and J usage is TRBJ2-7; the D gene is possibly TRBD1 (6 bases). V lost 4 bases, J lost 2 bases, and 15 bases lay in between. CDR1 is MNHEY and CDR2 is SVGAGI in the germline V gene. The CDR3 length is 15 residues. As DNA, the CDR3 is TGTGCCAGCAGTTCTACACAACGGGACACCTACGAGCAGTACGTC. It encodes CASSSTQRDTYEQYV.

This chain links TRBV7-9 with TRBJ1-1; no firm D call. Trimming pared 4 bases from V and 4 bases from J, leaving 16 bases between. Germline values: CDR1 SEHNR, CDR2 FQNEAQ (reference sequence). This CDR3 has 15 amino acids. CDR3: CASSSYSGSATEAFF. CDR3 bases: TGTGCCAGCAGCTCGTACAGCGGAAGTGCCACTGAAGCTTTCTTT.

This clone was seen a single time. The chain couples TRBV18 to TRBJ1-2; 7 nucleotides match TRBD1. The germline gives CDR1 KGHSH, CDR2 LQKENI. The CDR3 length is 16 residues. After removal of 2 bases from V and 2 bases from J, the junction contained 8 bases not matched to a gene. The CDR3 here is CASSPGPGGLNYGYTF. The CDR3 nucleotides read TGTGCCAGCTCACCAGGCCCAGGGGGATTAAACTATGGCTACACCTTC. Complete variable domain (other parts from reference TRBV18 and TRBJ1-2): NAGVMQNPRHLVRRRGQEARLRCSPMKGHSHVYWYRQLPEEGLKFMVYLQKENIIDESGMPKERFSAEFPKEGPSILRIQQVVRGDSAAYFCASSPGPGGLNYGYTFGSGTRLTVV.

This chain joins TRBV28 and TRBJ2-7; 10 positions match TRBD1. V trimming: 6 bases; J trimming: 5 bases; junction bases outside the gene matches: 7. This CDR3 has 14 residues. Germline-derived CDR1 and CDR2 are MDHEN and SYDVKM. CDR3 amino acids: CASRTSGTGDEQYV. The CDR3 DNA reads as TGTGCCAGCAGAACCTCCGGGACAGGGGACGAGCAGTACGTC.

The chain combines TRBV9 with TRBJ2-7, with 9 positions matching TRBD1. Germline lookup yields CDR1 SGDLS and CDR2 YYNGEE. J was trimmed by 1 base and V by 2 bases; bases with no gene match: 10. This CDR3 has 17 amino acids. CDR3 nucleotides: TGTGCCAGCAGCGTGAGAGATTCGGGACAGGGATCCTACGAGCAGTACTTC. This gives the protein CASSVRDSGQGSYEQYF.

This chain connects TRBV5-1 to TRBJ2-7; D is possibly TRBD2 (6 bases). Germline-derived CDR1 and CDR2 are SGHRS and YFSETQ. The CDR3 contains 16 residues. The germline V and J ends were trimmed by 2 bases and 1 base, with 16 bases remaining between them. The CDR3: CASSFGRGKASYEQYF. The CDR3 DNA is TGCGCCAGCAGCTTCGGACGGGGGAAAGCTTCCTACGAGCAGTACTTC. Together with reference TRBV5-1 and TRBJ2-7, the CDR3 gives the full variable domain: KAGVTQTPRYLIKTRGQQVTLSCSPISGHRSVSWYQQTPGQGLQFLFEYFSETQRNKGNFPGRFSGRQFSNSRSEMNVSTLELGDSALYLCASSFGRGKASYEQYFGPGTRLTVT.

The CDR3 protein is CASRERDRLGEQYF. The CDR3 nucleotides read TGTGCCAGCAGGGAAAGGGACAGGCTGGGCGAGCAGTACTTC. The genes are TRBV2 and TRBJ2-7, with 8 bases matching TRBD1. The J segment lost 6 bases and the V segment lost 6 bases, leaving 10 bases of the junction unmatched. CDR3 length equals 14 residues. CDR1 is SNHLY and CDR2 is FYNNEI in the germline V gene.

This clone is medium-sized in the sample. The chain couples TRBV4-1 to TRBJ1-5, with a possible D match to TRBD1 (6 bases). This CDR3 has 15 residues. CDR1 and CDR2 from the germline V gene are MGHRA and YSYEKL. V shed 2 bases and J shed 5 bases, with 13 bases lying between them. CDR3 DNA sequence: TGCGCCAGCAGCCAAACCTTACAGGGAGATCAGCCCCAGCATTTT. It specifies CASSQTLQGDQPQHF.

CDR3 nucleotide sequence: TGTGCCAGCAGGGCCAACTCTGGAAACACCATATATTTT. Amino acids: CASRANSGNTIYF. This chain connects TRBV4-2 to TRBJ1-3; D is undetermined. The V gene lost 6 bases and the J gene lost 0 bases, with 6 bases spanning the gap. There are 13 residues in the CDR3. Germline assignment: CDR1 LGHNA and CDR2 YNFKEQ.

The V and J genes are TRBV19 and TRBJ1-5; TRBD1 matches at 8 bases. This CDR3 region has 15 residues. Trimming took 7 bases from V and 7 from J; bases not matched to a gene: 12. Germline V lookup: CDR1 LNHDA, CDR2 SQIVND (reference sequence). This CDR3 is CASTPRQGAGQPQHF. The CDR3, as DNA: TGTGCCAGTACCCCGAGGCAGGGGGCAGGACAGCCCCAGCATTTT.

The gene calls are TRBV24-1 and TRBJ2-5; perhaps TRBD1 as D (8 bases). V lost 7 bases and J 1 base, leaving 15 bases between the germline ends. The germline CDR1 and CDR2 sequences are KGHDR and SFDVKD. The CDR3 spans 15 residues. The CDR3: CATRGQGGTQETQYF. In DNA form, the CDR3 reads TGTGCCACCAGAGGACAGGGAGGGACCCAAGAGACCCAGTACTTC.

This clone is medium-sized. The chain combines TRBV5-1 with TRBJ1-1, with TRBD1 as a possible D gene (5 bases). Per germline, CDR1 SGHRS and CDR2 YFSETQ. V lost 0 bases to trimming and J lost 1 base, with 10 bases between them. This CDR3 spans 15 amino acids. The CDR3 DNA follows: TGCGCCAGCAGCTTGGGGGGGACTGCGAACACTGAAGCTTTCTTT. This translates into CASSLGGTANTEAFF.

The rearrangement links TRBV9 to TRBJ1-4; D may be TRBD1 (6 bases). Germline V gene lookup returns CDR1 SGDLS and CDR2 YYNGEE. Trimming took off 2 bases at V and 5 bases at J, with 16 bases between the two ends. The CDR3 extends over 16 amino acids. CDR3 loop: CASSVTTGWRNEKLFF. DNA of the CDR3: TGTGCCAGCAGCGTTACAACAGGGTGGAGGAATGAAAAACTGTTTTTT.

The chain carries TRBV3-1 (or the pseudogene TRBV3-2) and TRBJ1-2, with 9 bases matching TRBD1. With V trimmed by 5 bases and J by 3 bases, 10 bases remained unmatched. The CDR3 consists of 16 residues. The V gene's germline CDR1 is LGHDT and CDR2 YNNKEL (reference sequence). CDR3 protein: CASSKRGDRADYGYTF. In DNA, the CDR3 is TGTGCCAGCAGCAAGAGGGGGGACAGGGCAGACTATGGCTACACCTTC.

This clone showed up just a few times. The rearrangement links TRBV30 to TRBJ1-5; D is unresolved. The germline gives CDR1 GTSNPN, CDR2 SVGIG (reference sequence). The CDR3 totals 15 residues. Trimming stripped 2 bases from V and 2 bases from J, with 13 bases between. The CDR3 sequence is CAWSPGAYGNQPQHF. The CDR3 region has the DNA TGTGCCTGGAGTCCCGGAGCTTATGGCAATCAGCCCCAGCATTTT. The variable domain in full, completed from reference TRBV30 and TRBJ1-5, reads SQTIHQWPATLVQPVGSPLSLECTVEGTSNPNLYWYRQAAGRGLQLLFYSVGIGQISSEVPQNLSASRPQDRQFILSSKKLLLSDSGFYLCAWSPGAYGNQPQHFGDGTRLSIL.

DNA for the CDR3: TGTGCCAGCAGTGTAGGAGGTAACAATCAGCCCCAGCATTTT. The encoded protein is CASSVGGNNQPQHF. The V gene is TRBV2, the J gene TRBJ1-5; D unresolved. The V end was cut by 4 bases, the J end by 3 bases, with 10 bases between. Germline V gene sequence: CDR1 SNHLY, CDR2 FYNNEI. CDR3 length equals 14 residues.

In this sample, this clone turned up a few times. The CDR3 loop reads CASSPGAGARNTIYF. The CDR3 DNA follows: TGCGCCAGCAGCCCCGGGGCAGGGGCTAGGAACACCATATATTTT. The chain has TRBV5-1 and TRBJ1-3; D might be TRBD1 (6 bases). This CDR3 spans 15 amino acids. CDR1 SGHRS and CDR2 YFSETQ come from the germline V gene. With 4 bases removed from V and 7 bases from J, the gap between germline ends came to 18 bases.

There are a few counts of this clone. J is TRBJ1-4 and V is TRBV10-3, with 10 bases matching TRBD1. The V gene end was trimmed by 3 bases and the J gene end by 10 bases; junction bases not matched to a gene: 11. In germline, CDR1 is ENHRY, CDR2 SYGVKD. This CDR3 spans 16 amino acids. The CDR3, as DNA: TGTGCCATCAGTGAAATGTTGGACAGGGGGAGTGGAAAACTGTTTTTT. This sequence encodes CAISEMLDRGSGKLFF.

The CDR3 nucleotides read TGTGCCAGCAGGGAATATTTACAGGGGGCTATGTGGAAACTGTTTTTT. Translated: CASREYLQGAMWKLFF. This chain uses TRBV28 with TRBJ1-4; TRBD1 matches at 9 bases. Germline lookup yields CDR1 MDHEN and CDR2 SYDVKM. The CDR3 is made up of 16 amino acids. V was clipped by 6 bases and J by 11 bases; unmatched bases: 16. Complete variable domain (other parts from reference TRBV28 and TRBJ1-4): DVKVTQSSRYLVKRTGEKVFLECVQDMDHENMFWYRQDPGLGLRLIYFSYDVKMKEKGDIPEGYSVSREKKERFSLILESASTNQTSMYLCASREYLQGAMWKLFFGSGTQLSVL.

V usage is TRBV18 and J usage is TRBJ1-2; D gene uncertain. This CDR3 comprises 14 residues. Germline V gene lookup returns CDR1 KGHSH and CDR2 LQKENI. The ends were cut back, 2 bases at V and 4 bases at J, with 11 bases in the middle. CDR3 loop: CASSPVGRPYGYTF. The CDR3 DNA reads TGTGCCAGCTCACCAGTGGGCAGGCCCTATGGCTACACCTTC. The full variable domain, its missing parts supplied by reference TRBV18 and TRBJ1-2, is NAGVMQNPRHLVRRRGQEARLRCSPMKGHSHVYWYRQLPEEGLKFMVYLQKENIIDESGMPKERFSAEFPKEGPSILRIQQVVRGDSAAYFCASSPVGRPYGYTFGSGTRLTVV.

This clone was seen a handful of times. The rearrangement joins TRBV28 to TRBJ1-6; D gene uncertain. CDR3 length: 16 amino acids. The germline V gene encodes CDR1 MDHEN and CDR2 SYDVKM. With 2 bases removed from V and 0 bases from J, the gap between germline ends came to 8 bases. CDR3 coding DNA: TGTGCCAGCAGTTTAGGCGCAGGCTCCTATAATTCACCCCTCCACTTT. Protein: CASSLGAGSYNSPLHF.